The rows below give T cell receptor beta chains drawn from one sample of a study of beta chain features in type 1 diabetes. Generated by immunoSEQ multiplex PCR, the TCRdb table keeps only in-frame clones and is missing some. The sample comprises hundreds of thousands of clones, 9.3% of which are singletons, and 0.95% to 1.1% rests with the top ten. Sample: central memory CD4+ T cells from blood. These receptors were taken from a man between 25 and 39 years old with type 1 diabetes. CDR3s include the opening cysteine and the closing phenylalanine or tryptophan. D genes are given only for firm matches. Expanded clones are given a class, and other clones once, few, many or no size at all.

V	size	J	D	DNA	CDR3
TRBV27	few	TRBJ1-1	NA	TGTGCCAGCAGTCCCACAACATACGACAGAAACGAAGCTTTCTTT	CASSPTTYDRNEAFF
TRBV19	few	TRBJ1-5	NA	TGTGCCAGTAGTAACGGCAACGGAGGGGCCAATCAGCCCCAGCATTTT	CASSNGNGGANQPQHF
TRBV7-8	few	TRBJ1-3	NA	TGTGCCAGCAGCCCCGGCGAGGGATGGTCTGGAAACACCATATATTTT	CASSPGEGWSGNTIYF
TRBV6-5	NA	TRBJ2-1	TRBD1	TGTGCCAGCAGGGGGACAGGGTCCCAGAGGGAGCAGTTCTTC	CASRGTGSQREQFF
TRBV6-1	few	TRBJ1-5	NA	TGTGCCACCATCCTAGGACGGGAAAATCAGCCCCAGCATTTT	CATILGRENQPQHF
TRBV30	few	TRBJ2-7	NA	TGTGCCTCAGGTCAGGGTCCCTACGAGCAGTACTTC	CASGQGPYEQYF
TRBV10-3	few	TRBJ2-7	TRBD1	TGTGCCATCAGTGCAGGCGGGGGACAGGGCCTCTACGAGCAGTACTTC	CAISAGGGQGLYEQYF
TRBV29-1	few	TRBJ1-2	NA	TGCAGCGCGACGGGCCTAGCCTATGGCTACACCTTC	CSATGLAYGYTF
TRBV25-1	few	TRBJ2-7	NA	TGTGCCAGCAGGGCGACTGACAGGTCCTACGAGCAGTACTTC	CASRATDRSYEQYF
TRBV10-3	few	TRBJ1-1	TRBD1	TGTGCCATCAGTGAGACATGGTCCGGGACAGGGGCGGGCACTGAAGCTTTCTTT	CAISETWSGTGAGTEAFF
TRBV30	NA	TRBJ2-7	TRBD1	TGTGCCTGGAGTGTACCGGACAGGGGCTACGAGCAGTACTTC	CAWSVPDRGYEQYF
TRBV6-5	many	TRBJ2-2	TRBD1	TGTGCCAGCAGCCGACAGGGTAATACCGGGGAGCTGTTTTTT	CASSRQGNTGELFF
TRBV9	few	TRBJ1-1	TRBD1	TGTGCCAGCTCAACAGGGGGTGGTCGTCGAACTGAAGCTTTCTTT	CASSTGGGRRTEAFF
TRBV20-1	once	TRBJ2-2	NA	TGCAGTGCCCCCAGCACCGGGGAGCTGTTTTTT	CSAPSTGELFF
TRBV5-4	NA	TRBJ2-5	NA	TGTGCCAGCAGCCCGACCTGGGGGTCCCCCGCTCAAGAGACCCAGTACTTC	CASSPTWGSPAQETQYF
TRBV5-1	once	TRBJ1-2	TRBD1	TGCGCCAGCAGCCTGGACAGGGCGGGCTATGGCTACACCTTC	CASSLDRAGYGYTF